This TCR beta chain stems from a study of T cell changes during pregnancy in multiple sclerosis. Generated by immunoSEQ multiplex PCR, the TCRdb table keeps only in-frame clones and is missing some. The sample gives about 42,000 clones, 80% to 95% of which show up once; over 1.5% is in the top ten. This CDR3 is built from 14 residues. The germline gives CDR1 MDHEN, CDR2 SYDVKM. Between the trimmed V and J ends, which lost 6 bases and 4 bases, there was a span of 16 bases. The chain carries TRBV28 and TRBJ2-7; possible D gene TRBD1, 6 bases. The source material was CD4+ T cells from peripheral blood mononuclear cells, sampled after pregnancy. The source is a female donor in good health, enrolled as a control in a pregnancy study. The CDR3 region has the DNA TGTGCCAGCAGAACAACAGGGAATCGGTACGAGCAGTACTTC. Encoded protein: CASRTTGNRYEQYF. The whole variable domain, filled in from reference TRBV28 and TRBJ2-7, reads DVKVTQSSRYLVKRTGEKVFLECVQDMDHENMFWYRQDPGLGLRLIYFSYDVKMKEKGDIPEGYSVSREKKERFSLILESASTNQTSMYLCASRTTGNRYEQYFGPGTRLTVT.